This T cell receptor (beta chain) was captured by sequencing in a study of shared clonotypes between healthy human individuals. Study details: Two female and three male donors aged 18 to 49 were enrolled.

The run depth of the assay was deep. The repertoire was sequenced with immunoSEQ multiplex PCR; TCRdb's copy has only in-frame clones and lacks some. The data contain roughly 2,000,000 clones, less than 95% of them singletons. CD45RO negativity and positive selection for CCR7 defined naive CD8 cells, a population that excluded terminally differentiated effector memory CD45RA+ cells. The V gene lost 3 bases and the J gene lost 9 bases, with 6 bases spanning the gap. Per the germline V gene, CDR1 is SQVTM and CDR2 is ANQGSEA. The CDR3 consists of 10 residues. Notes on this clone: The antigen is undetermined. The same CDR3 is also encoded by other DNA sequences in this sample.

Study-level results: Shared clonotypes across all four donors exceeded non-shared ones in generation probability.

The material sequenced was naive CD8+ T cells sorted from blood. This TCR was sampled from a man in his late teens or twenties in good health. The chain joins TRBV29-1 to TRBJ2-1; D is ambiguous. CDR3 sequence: CSVETGEQFF. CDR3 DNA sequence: TGCAGCGTTGAGACCGGTGAGCAGTTCTTC.